This T cell receptor beta chain was documented in a study of T cell responses to AZD1222 COVID-19 vaccine. As regards this clone: Its cognate antigen is unknown.

The length of the CDR3 is 19 residues. Germline-derived CDR1 and CDR2 are SGHKS and YYEKEE (reference sequence). V shed 1 base and J 0 bases; nucleotides not matched to a gene: 15. Pooling of second doses given at about 4 or about 12 weeks was done. Only in-frame clones appear in the TCRdb table, and some are missing; sequencing was by immunoSEQ multiplex PCR. Of some 130,000 clones in the sample, around 90% were seen once. Study-level points and caveats: White British donors predominated, females outnumbered males, and clonal diversity was possibly underestimated. Spike-specific TCR breadth and depth were elevated following two AZD1222 doses. Sampled repertoires all dated from after the peak T cell response.

The receptor's source is an adult who received the AZD1222 COVID-19 vaccine. The V and J genes are TRBV5-5 and TRBJ1-1; 7 bases are shared with TRBD1. Here the sequenced sample was peripheral blood, taken 28 days after the second AZD1222 dose. The CDR3 spells CASSLKTGLVGRLNTEAFF. The CDR3 coding sequence is TGTGCCAGCAGCTTGAAGACAGGGTTAGTTGGGAGGTTGAACACTGAAGCTTTCTTT.